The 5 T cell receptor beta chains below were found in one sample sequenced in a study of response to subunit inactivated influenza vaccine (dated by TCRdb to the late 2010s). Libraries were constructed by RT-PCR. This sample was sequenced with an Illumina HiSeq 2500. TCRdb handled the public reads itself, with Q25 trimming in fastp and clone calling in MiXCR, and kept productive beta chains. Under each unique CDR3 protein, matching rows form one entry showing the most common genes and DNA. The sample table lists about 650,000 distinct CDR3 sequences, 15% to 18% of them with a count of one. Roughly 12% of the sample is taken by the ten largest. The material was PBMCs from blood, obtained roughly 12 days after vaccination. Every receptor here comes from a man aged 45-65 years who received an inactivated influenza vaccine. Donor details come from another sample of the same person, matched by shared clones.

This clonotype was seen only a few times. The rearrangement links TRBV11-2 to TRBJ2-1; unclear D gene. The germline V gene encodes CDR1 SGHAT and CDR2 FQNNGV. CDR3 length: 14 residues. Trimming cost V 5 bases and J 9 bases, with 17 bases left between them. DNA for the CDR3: TGTGCCAGCAGCCCGCAGACCCCGCCTAGTGAGCAGTTCTTC. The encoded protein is CASSPQTPPSEQFF.

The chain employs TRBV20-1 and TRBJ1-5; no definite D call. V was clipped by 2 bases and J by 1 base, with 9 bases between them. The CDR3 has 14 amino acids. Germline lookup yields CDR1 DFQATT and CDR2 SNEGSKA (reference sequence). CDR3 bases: TGCAGTGCTAGACAGACCTTAAGCAATCAGCCCCAGCATTTT. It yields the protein CSARQTLSNQPQHF.

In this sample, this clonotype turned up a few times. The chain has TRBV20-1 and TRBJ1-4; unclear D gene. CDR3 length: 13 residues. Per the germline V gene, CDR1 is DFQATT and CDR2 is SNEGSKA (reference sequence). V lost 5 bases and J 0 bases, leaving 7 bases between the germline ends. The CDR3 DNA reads TGCAGTGCTCAACAGACAACTAATGAAAAACTGTTTTTT. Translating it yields CSAQQTTNEKLFF.

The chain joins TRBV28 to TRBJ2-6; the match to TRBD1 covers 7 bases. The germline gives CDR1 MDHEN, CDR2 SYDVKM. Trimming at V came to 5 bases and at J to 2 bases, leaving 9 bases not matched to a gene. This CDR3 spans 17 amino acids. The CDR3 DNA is TGTGCCAGCAGTCCTTGGACAGGCAACCCTGGGGCCAACGTCCTGACTTTC. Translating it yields CASSPWTGNPGANVLTF.

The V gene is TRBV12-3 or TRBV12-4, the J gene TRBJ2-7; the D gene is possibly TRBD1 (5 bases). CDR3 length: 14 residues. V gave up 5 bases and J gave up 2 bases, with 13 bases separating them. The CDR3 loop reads CASSLAQATYEQYF. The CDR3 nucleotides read TGTGCCAGCAGTCTCGCACAGGCCACCTACGAGCAGTACTTC.